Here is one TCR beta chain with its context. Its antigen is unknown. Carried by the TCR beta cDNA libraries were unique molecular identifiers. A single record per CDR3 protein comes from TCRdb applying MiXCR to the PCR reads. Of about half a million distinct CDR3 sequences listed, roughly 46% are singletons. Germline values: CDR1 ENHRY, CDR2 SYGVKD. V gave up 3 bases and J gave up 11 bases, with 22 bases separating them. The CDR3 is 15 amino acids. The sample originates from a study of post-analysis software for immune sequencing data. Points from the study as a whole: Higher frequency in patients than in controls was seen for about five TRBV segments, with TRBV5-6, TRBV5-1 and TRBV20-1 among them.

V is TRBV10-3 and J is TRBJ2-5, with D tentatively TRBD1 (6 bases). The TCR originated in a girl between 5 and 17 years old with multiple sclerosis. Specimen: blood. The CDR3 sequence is CAISEGPGDIDGQYF. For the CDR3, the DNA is TGTGCCATCAGTGAAGGGCCAGGGGACATTGATGGGCAGTACTTC.